The rows below give T cell receptor beta chains drawn from one sample of a study of identical twins. Each CDR3 protein gets one entry after TCRdb re-called the 5' RACE reads with MiXCR. The table includes about 530,000 distinct CDR3 sequences, about 22% detected once. These same records also appear under a second study, on yellow fever vaccine responses in identical twins.

Sequences were obtained from CD4+ T cells sorted from blood. The receptor set was obtained from a woman younger than 35 in good health. CDR3s include the opening cysteine and the closing phenylalanine or tryptophan. The D gene is left open where the match is weak. The listing skips clone size in some rows; elsewhere it reads once, few, many or a size class.

D gene	V gene	J gene	clone size	CDR3 protein	CDR3 DNA
TRBD2	TRBV3-1	TRBJ2-1	few	CASSQGGLAGNEQFF	TGTGCCAGCAGCCAAGGGGGACTAGCGGGCAATGAGCAGTTCTTC
NA	TRBV15	TRBJ1-2	NA	CATSRIQGFYGYTF	TGTGCCACCAGCAGAATACAGGGTTTCTATGGCTACACCTTC
TRBD1	TRBV5-1	TRBJ1-6	NA	CASSHGTGRNSPLHF	TGCGCCAGCAGCCATGGGACAGGGAGGAATTCACCCCTCCACTTT
NA	TRBV10-3	TRBJ2-5	many	CAISEGETQYF	TGTGCCATCAGTGAGGGAGAGACCCAGTACTTC
TRBD2	TRBV5-1	TRBJ2-2	many	CASSLATGRANTGELFF	TGCGCCAGCAGCTTGGCGACCGGGAGGGCCAACACCGGGGAGCTGTTTTTT
TRBD2	TRBV27	TRBJ2-1	NA	CASRRWTSGGQYNEQFF	TGTGCCAGCAGACGGTGGACTAGCGGGGGACAATACAATGAGCAGTTCTTC
NA	TRBV6-6	TRBJ2-5	few	CASRGGFEETQYF	TGTGCCAGCAGAGGCGGGTTCGAAGAGACCCAGTACTTC
NA	TRBV6-1	TRBJ1-2	NA	CASSEAGGTSYGYTF	TGTGCCAGCAGTGAAGCGGGCGGGACATCCTATGGCTACACCTTC
TRBD2	TRBV5-1	TRBJ2-7	few	CASRREGLTYEQYF	TGCGCCAGCCGTAGGGAGGGGCTAACCTACGAGCAGTACTTC
TRBD1	TRBV20-1	TRBJ1-1	NA	CSAFGTGNTEAFF	TGCAGTGCTTTCGGGACAGGGAACACTGAAGCTTTCTTT
TRBD2	TRBV20-1	TRBJ2-5	NA	CSAPPTSGQETQYF	TGCAGTGCCCCCCCAACTAGCGGTCAAGAGACCCAGTACTTC
NA	TRBV3-1	TRBJ1-2	NA	CASSQVELGYTF	TGTGCCAGCAGCCAAGTAGAACTTGGCTACACCTTC
NA	TRBV10-3	TRBJ2-2	NA	CAIKGLPNTGELFF	TGTGCCATCAAAGGGCTTCCTAACACCGGGGAGCTGTTTTTT
NA	TRBV6-4	TRBJ2-2	few	CASKPDANTGELFF	TGTGCCAGCAAGCCGGACGCGAACACCGGGGAGCTGTTTTTT
TRBD2	TRBV27	TRBJ2-2	NA	CASSLSGTSQTGELFF	TGTGCCAGCAGTTTAAGCGGGACTAGCCAAACCGGGGAGCTGTTTTTT
NA	TRBV11-1	TRBJ1-2	NA	CASSLNQGGYGYTF	TGTGCCAGCAGCTTAAACCAGGGTGGCTATGGCTACACCTTC
NA	TRBV6-6	TRBJ2-2	few	CASSYRVTGELFF	TGTGCCAGCAGTTACAGGGTCACCGGGGAGCTGTTTTTT
NA	TRBV29-1	TRBJ2-7	NA	CSAGTDYEQYF	TGCAGCGCCGGGACCGACTACGAGCAGTACTTC
NA	TRBV15	TRBJ2-2	NA	CATTGFNTGELFF	TGTGCCACCACGGGGTTCAACACCGGGGAGCTGTTTTTT
NA	TRBV28	TRBJ1-1	many	CASSLNPGVNTEAFF	TGTGCCAGCAGTTTAAATCCCGGGGTGAACACTGAAGCTTTCTTT
NA	TRBV27	TRBJ2-1	NA	CASKNLQGPAWNEQFF	TGTGCCAGCAAGAACCTACAGGGACCTGCCTGGAATGAGCAGTTCTTC
TRBD1	TRBV25-1	TRBJ1-1	few	CASSDPKGATNTEAFF	TGTGCCAGCAGTGACCCCAAGGGGGCCACGAACACTGAAGCTTTCTTT
NA	TRBV5-1	TRBJ2-7	NA	CASSLRTAYEQYF	TGCGCCAGCAGCTTGCGGACAGCTTACGAGCAGTACTTC
TRBD2	TRBV12-3/TRBV12-4	TRBJ2-3	NA	CASNIAGNTDTQYF	TGTGCCAGCAATATAGCGGGAAACACAGATACGCAGTATTTT
TRBD2	TRBV7-8	TRBJ2-2	few	CASSFASGSYGGELFF	TGTGCCAGCAGCTTCGCTAGCGGGAGTTATGGCGGGGAGCTGTTTTTT
NA	TRBV6-1	TRBJ2-3	NA	CASAQRPGTSTDTQYF	TGTGCCAGCGCCCAGAGGCCCGGGACTAGCACAGATACGCAGTATTTT
NA	TRBV18	TRBJ2-1	NA	CASSPTRGSPWNEQFF	TGTGCCAGCTCACCGACCAGGGGCTCCCCTTGGAATGAGCAGTTCTTC
NA	TRBV20-1	TRBJ2-3	NA	CSARVRGSTDTQYF	TGCAGTGCTAGAGTTCGGGGCTCCACAGATACGCAGTATTTT
TRBD2	TRBV6-1	TRBJ2-7	NA	CASSPETSGTYEQYF	TGTGCCAGCAGTCCAGAGACTAGCGGGACCTACGAGCAGTACTTC
TRBD2	TRBV3-1	TRBJ2-3	NA	CASSQGLSGVNTQYF	TGTGCCAGCAGCCAAGGCCTGAGCGGGGTAAATACGCAGTATTTT
NA	TRBV7-2	TRBJ2-1	many	CASSWGPPINNEQFF	TGTGCCAGCAGCTGGGGACCCCCGATTAACAATGAGCAGTTCTTC
TRBD1	TRBV18	TRBJ2-2	NA	CASSPRTGDMSGTGELFF	TGTGCCAGCTCACCACGGACAGGGGATATGTCGGGTACCGGGGAGCTGTTTTTT
NA	TRBV12-3/TRBV12-4	TRBJ1-4	NA	CASSSPEQGNEKLFF	TGTGCCAGCAGTTCCCCCGAGCAGGGAAATGAAAAACTGTTTTTT
NA	TRBV20-1	TRBJ2-7	few	CSASEDTQSSYEQYF	TGCAGTGCTAGTGAGGACACACAGAGCTCCTACGAGCAGTACTTC
NA	TRBV15	TRBJ1-6	few	CATSRDRVSGGLHF	TGTGCCACCAGCAGAGATCGCGTCTCGGGGGGCCTCCACTTT
NA	TRBV7-8	TRBJ2-7	NA	CASSLGLQGEQYF	TGTGCCAGCAGCTTGGGGCTTCAGGGCGAGCAGTACTTC
NA	TRBV7-2	TRBJ2-3	NA	CASSLFGGAGGTDTQYF	TGTGCCAGCAGCTTATTTGGGGGGGCTGGTGGCACAGATACGCAGTATTTT
NA	TRBV7-6	TRBJ1-1	NA	CASSPLQGATEAFF	TGTGCCAGCAGCCCCCTTCAGGGTGCCACTGAAGCTTTCTTT
NA	TRBV4-2	TRBJ2-2	NA	CASSPRDTNTNTGELFF	TGTGCCAGCAGCCCCCGAGACACCAACACGAACACCGGGGAGCTGTTTTTT
NA	TRBV12-3/TRBV12-4	TRBJ1-1	NA	CASSFQTGRQLNEAFF	TGTGCCAGCAGTTTTCAAACGGGGCGACAGCTTAATGAAGCTTTCTTT
NA	TRBV7-9	TRBJ2-3	NA	CASSEFGQTSTDTQYF	TGTGCCAGCAGCGAATTTGGACAGACTAGCACAGATACGCAGTATTTT
TRBD1	TRBV19	TRBJ1-3	NA	CASRQDRAGNTIYF	TGTGCCAGTAGGCAGGACAGGGCTGGAAACACCATATATTTT
NA	TRBV5-1	TRBJ1-1	NA	CASSLVQGMNTEAFF	TGCGCCAGCAGCTTGGTTCAGGGCATGAACACTGAAGCTTTCTTT
NA	TRBV11-2	TRBJ2-2	once	CASSFGLALAGELFF	TGTGCCAGCAGCTTTGGGCTAGCGTTAGCCGGGGAGCTGTTTTTT
TRBD2	TRBV20-1	TRBJ2-3	NA	CSASIPAGGPGVYTDTQYF	TGCAGTGCTAGTATTCCCGCGGGAGGGCCGGGGGTGTACACAGATACGCAGTATTTT
NA	TRBV19	TRBJ2-1	NA	CASRVPGSNEQFF	TGTGCCAGTAGGGTTCCTGGTTCCAATGAGCAGTTCTTC
NA	TRBV20-1	TRBJ2-1	NA	CSARSLAASNNEQFF	TGCAGTGCTAGATCCTTAGCGGCCTCGAACAATGAGCAGTTCTTC
NA	TRBV4-1	TRBJ1-5	NA	CASSQDRVSGQPQHF	TGCGCCAGCAGCCAAGACAGGGTCTCAGGGCAGCCCCAGCATTTT